This T cell receptor (beta chain) was obtained from a study of T cell repertoires in cytomegalovirus infection. This clonotype was seen only a few times. The antigen is not known. Germline is not matched at one junction end, which may reflect a read error. TCRdb re-derived calls from the reads in MiXCR, one entry per CDR3 protein. The table records approximately 71,000 distinct CDR3 sequences, 20% of them present only once. The specimen was CD8+ T cells from cultured PBMCs, collected from culture after CMV antigen stimulation. This TCR derives from a human donor in good health (CMV status not recorded). Some clones in this sample may be carry-over from other donors' samples.

The CDR3 loop reads CASSAGLNTEAYF. Written as DNA, the CDR3 is TGTGCCAGCAGCGCGGGACTAAACACTGAAGCTTACTTT. This chain joins TRBV7-2 and TRBJ1-1; tentative D call: TRBD1 (5 bases). This CDR3 has 13 amino acids. CDR1 and CDR2 (germline): SGHTA, FQGNSA.